This T cell receptor (beta chain) was sequenced for a study of CD8 T cells in Susac syndrome. Whole-study context: Patients with Susac syndrome were therapy-naive, on corticosteroids, or on intravenous immunoglobulin alone at the time that blood was drawn.

This clonotype was seen once. The CDR3 runs 14 residues. The junction had 5 bases not matched to a gene; V was cut back by 3 bases and J by 9 bases. Germline assignment: CDR1 DFQATT and CDR2 SNEGSKA (reference sequence). An amount of RNA that ranged from about 0.45 to 1 ug was reverse transcribed with random hexamers. TCRdb analysed the immunoSEQ multiplex PCR reads with MiXCR anew, one entry per CDR3 protein. The sample shows about 150,000 distinct CDR3 sequences, approximately 94% of them seen only once. The material sequenced was CD4+ T cells from PBMCs. The rearrangement uses TRBV20-1 and TRBJ2-1, with 13 bases that match TRBD2. The receptor was isolated from a human donor with Susac syndrome. The CDR3 spells CSASETSGRSEQFF. The CDR3 DNA sequence: TGCAGTGCTAGCGAGACTAGCGGGAGGTCTGAGCAGTTCTTC.